This T cell receptor beta chain emerged from a study of PD-1 blockade in classical Hodgkin lymphoma. As concerns this clone: Its antigen remains unknown.

Stated time point: cycle 4 day 1 (C4D1), after 5 to 7 weeks of nivolumab. Exposure to brentuximab vedotin varied, and each patient had relapsed following autologous stem cell transplantation. Magnetic negative selection isolated CD8+ T cells from thawed PBMCs. This CDR3 has 16 residues. The germline CDR1 and CDR2 sequences are SGHDT and YYEEEE. Trimming stripped 3 bases from V and 6 bases from J, with 18 bases between. Method: immunoSEQ multiplex PCR; TCRdb's copy keeps in-frame clones and lacks some. The sample has 12,000 or so clones, around 83% seen once. General observations from the study: Nothing has yet pinned down what causes the repertoire differences, possibly disease activity or prior therapy.

The sample consisted of CD8+ T cells from blood, taken before the fourth cycle of nivolumab. The receptor was derived from a human donor with classical Hodgkin lymphoma. The donor label of this sample is uncertain. The V gene is TRBV5-6, the J gene TRBJ1-4, with TRBD1 as a possible D gene (6 bases). The DNA of the CDR3 is TGTGCCAGCAGCTCTCGTAAACAGGGAGAGTATGAAAAACTGTTTTTT. Its protein product is CASSSRKQGEYEKLFF.